This T cell receptor (beta chain) was identified in a study of cytomegalovirus exposure and HLA in healthy donors. Sequenced by immunoSEQ multiplex PCR; TCRdb stores in-frame clones only, minus some. Seen here are about 240,000 clones, approximately 90% observed once, and the top ten hold 2.6%. With 0 bases clipped from V and 4 bases from J, the junction kept 8 bases outside the gene matches. Germline V gene lookup returns CDR1 LNHNV and CDR2 YYDKDF (reference sequence). This CDR3 comprises 17 residues. This TCR was recovered from a young man in good health and CMV-seronegative. This chain uses TRBV15 with TRBJ2-2; 7 nucleotides agree with TRBD1. The sequenced sample consisted of PBMCs. The CDR3 nucleotides read TGTGCCACCAGCAGAGATCGGCAGGGGGTGGGCACCGGGGAGCTGTTTTTT. This translates into CATSRDRQGVGTGELFF. The entire variable domain, with the rest obtained from reference TRBV15 and TRBJ2-2, is as follows: DAMVIQNPRYQVTQFGKPVTLSCSQTLNHNVMYWYQQKSSQAPKLLFHYYDKDFNNEADTPDNFQSRRPNTSFCFLDIRSPGLGDTAMYLCATSRDRQGVGTGELFFGEGSRLTVL.